These 27 T cell receptor beta chains share one sample of origin, sequenced in a study of response to subunit inactivated influenza vaccine. TCRdb used MiXCR to reprocess the RT-PCR reads, holding one entry per CDR3 protein. The sample includes hundreds of thousands of distinct CDR3 sequences, about a sixth of them seen just once. The source was PBMCs from blood, collected about 12 days after vaccination. The receptors were sampled from a man in his fifties or sixties who received an inactivated influenza vaccine.

The V gene is TRBV20-1, the J gene TRBJ2-1; 9 bases are shared with TRBD2. This CDR3 contains 12 residues. V shed 8 bases and J 7 bases; nucleotides not matched to a gene: 6. Looked up from germline, CDR1 is DFQATT and CDR2 is SNEGSKA (reference sequence). The CDR3 region is CSWREGQNEQFF. CDR3 bases: TGCAGTTGGCGGGAGGGCCAAAATGAGCAGTTCTTC.

This chain joins TRBV6-5 and TRBJ2-5, with 7 bases that match TRBD1. Trimming at V came to 5 bases and at J to 2 bases, leaving 8 bases not matched to a gene. Germline lookup yields CDR1 MNHEY and CDR2 SVGAGI. The CDR3 extends over 15 amino acids. The chain's CDR3 is CASSNYPGQQETQYF. CDR3 nucleotides: TGTGCCAGCAGTAACTACCCGGGACAGCAAGAGACCCAGTACTTC.

The rearrangement links TRBV13 to TRBJ2-2, with D hard to call. The CDR3 spans 14 residues. V was trimmed by 5 bases and J by 0 bases, leaving 7 bases between them. Germline V CDR1 and CDR2: PRHDT, FYEKMQ (reference sequence). Here the CDR3 DNA reads TGTGCCAGCAGCCCCTCGTCGAACACCGGGGAGCTGTTTTTT. Residues: CASSPSSNTGELFF.

The rearrangement uses TRBV5-1 and TRBJ2-1, with 8 bases aligning to TRBD2. Losses at the gene ends were 6 bases for V and 7 bases for J; bases not matched to a gene: 12. This CDR3 contains 15 residues. Per the germline V gene, CDR1 is SGHRS and CDR2 is YFSETQ. Here the CDR3 DNA reads TGCGCCAGCAAGGGTCTGACGGGGGGGCAGAATGAGCAGTTCTTC. Translation gives CASKGLTGGQNEQFF.

This clonotype was seen at least ten times. The V gene is TRBV20-1, the J gene TRBJ1-2; D ambiguous. The length of the CDR3 is 13 residues. Trimming removed 1 base from V and 7 bases from J, with 13 bases in between. Germline V lookup: CDR1 DFQATT, CDR2 SNEGSKA (reference sequence). CDR3 nucleotides: TGCAGTGCTAGAGGGTTGCTCCCCCTTGGCTACACCTTC. Its protein is CSARGLLPLGYTF.

This clonotype was picked up a small number of times. This sequence joins TRBV6-2 or TRBV6-3 and TRBJ2-7; 7 bases are a match to TRBD1. Per germline, CDR1 MNHEY and CDR2 SVGEGT. Losses at the gene ends were 0 bases for V and 2 bases for J; bases not matched to a gene: 4. The CDR3 is 15 residues long. The CDR3 loop reads CASSYSGGRTYEQYF. In DNA form, the CDR3 reads TGTGCCAGCAGTTACTCAGGGGGCCGAACCTACGAGCAGTACTTC.

V is TRBV6-2 or TRBV6-3 and J is TRBJ2-1; D perhaps matches TRBD2 (6 bases). CDR3 size: 16 residues. Trimming left V 0 bases short and J 2 bases short, with 11 bases between. Germline V lookup: CDR1 MNHEY, CDR2 SVGEGT. CDR3 nucleotide sequence: TGTGCCAGCAGTTACTCGGCGGGGTCTCCCTACAATGAGCAGTTCTTC. Translating gives CASSYSAGSPYNEQFF.

This clonotype has a handful of counts. This chain joins TRBV7-2 and TRBJ2-3, with no clear D. This CDR3 has 14 amino acids. Between the trimmed V and J ends, which lost 5 bases and 4 bases, there was a span of 13 bases. Per the germline V gene, CDR1 is SGHTA and CDR2 is FQGNSA. This CDR3 is CASSPVGPADTQYF. Here the CDR3 DNA reads TGTGCCAGCAGCCCCGTCGGGCCAGCAGATACGCAGTATTTT.

This clonotype has only a few counts. The gene calls are TRBV27 and TRBJ2-7; D is tentatively TRBD1 or TRBD2 (5 bases each). V was trimmed by 2 bases and J by 3 bases, leaving 11 bases between them. Germline-derived CDR1 and CDR2 are MNHEY and SMNVEV (reference sequence). This CDR3 spans 14 amino acids. The CDR3 loop is CASSLKGRLYEQYF. DNA for the CDR3: TGTGCCAGCAGTTTAAAGGGACGTCTCTACGAGCAGTACTTC.

The chain joins TRBV18 to TRBJ2-2, with D perhaps TRBD2 (6 bases). Germline V gives CDR1 KGHSH, CDR2 LQKENI. The CDR3 has 15 residues. V shed 5 bases and J shed 8 bases, with 18 bases lying between them. The CDR3 nucleotides read TGTGCCAGCTCAATCACCGGGACTGAGCTAGGGGAGCTGTTTTTT. Translation gives CASSITGTELGELFF.

Ten or more counts support this clonotype. The chain joins TRBV28 to TRBJ1-5; the D gene is possibly TRBD1 (5 bases). The CDR3 is 13 amino acids. Germline CDR1 MDHEN, CDR2 SYDVKM. Trimming pared 5 bases from V and 7 bases from J, leaving 12 bases between. The CDR3 loop reads CASSPGTRQPQHF. The CDR3 nucleotides are TGTGCCAGCAGTCCCGGGACGAGACAGCCCCAGCATTTT.

V is TRBV20-1 and J is TRBJ1-5, with D possibly being TRBD1 (5 bases). Germline lookup yields CDR1 DFQATT and CDR2 SNEGSKA (reference sequence). The CDR3 is made up of 12 amino acids. The ends were cut back, 5 bases at V and 7 bases at J, with 12 bases in the middle. Here the CDR3 reads CSASLSGQPQHF. The CDR3 DNA is TGCAGTGCTTCGTTATCAGGGCAGCCCCAGCATTTT.

The table lists this clonotype with a few counts. The chain couples TRBV12-3 or TRBV12-4 to TRBJ2-7, with a weak D call TRBD2 (5 bases). The CDR3 spans 14 residues. V was cut by 5 bases and J by 7 bases, with 18 bases left in between. This chain's CDR3 is CASSLPRRRKEQYF. CDR3 DNA: TGTGCCAGCAGTCTCCCCCGGCGGAGGAAGGAGCAGTACTTC.

This clonotype was observed a few times. The CDR3 loop reads CASSLSGRPGDTQYF. The CDR3 nucleotides read TGCGCCAGCAGCTTGTCTGGGCGCCCGGGGGATACGCAGTATTTT. This chain uses TRBV5-1 with TRBJ2-3; TRBD2 might be the D (5 bases). This CDR3 has 15 amino acids. Germline CDR1 is SGHRS and CDR2 is YFSETQ. V was clipped by 1 base and J by 6 bases, with 15 bases between them.

The chain combines TRBV3-1 with TRBJ1-3; D unresolved. Trimming pared 1 base from V and 3 bases from J, leaving 10 bases between. The CDR3 totals 15 residues. In germline, CDR1 is LGHDT, CDR2 YNNKEL (reference sequence). CDR3 protein: CASSQARRGGNTIYF. In DNA, the CDR3 is TGTGCCAGCAGCCAAGCCCGCCGGGGTGGAAACACCATATATTTT.

V usage is TRBV5-6 and J usage is TRBJ1-1; 7 nucleotides match TRBD1. This CDR3 is built from 15 residues. Trimming took 3 bases from V and 3 from J; bases not matched to a gene: 8. Germline-derived CDR1 and CDR2 are SGHDT and YYEEEE. The CDR3 is CASSSSSQGYTEAFF. In nucleotides, the CDR3 is TGTGCCAGCAGCTCGTCCTCACAGGGGTACACTGAAGCTTTCTTT.

In nucleotides, the CDR3 is TGTGCCAGCAGTTATTGGGAACTAGCGGGAGGTTTCACAGATACGCAGTATTTT. Its translation is CASSYWELAGGFTDTQYF. J is TRBJ2-3 and V is TRBV6-5; 12 bases are shared with TRBD2. Trimming removed 3 bases from V and 2 bases from J; junction bases left unmatched: 9. This CDR3 has 18 amino acids. Germline CDR1 MNHEY, CDR2 SVGAGI.

The V gene is TRBV4-2, the J gene TRBJ1-1; 10 bases are shared with TRBD1. CDR1 is LGHNA, CDR2 YNFKEQ, per germline. This CDR3 has 16 amino acids. V shed 1 base, J shed 2 bases, and the junction held 4 bases outside the gene matches. CDR3 sequence reads: CASSQGQGAPNTEAFF. CDR3 nucleotide sequence: TGTGCCAGCAGCCAAGGACAGGGGGCACCTAACACTGAAGCTTTCTTT.

This clonotype was observed a handful of times. This chain joins TRBV4-3 and TRBJ2-5, with 8 bases aligning to TRBD2. V lost 2 bases, J lost 1 base, and 3 bases stayed unmatched. The CDR3 sequence is 15 residues long. CDR1 and CDR2 from the germline V gene are LGHNA and YSLEER. CDR3 in amino acids: CASSQQLAAQETQYF. The CDR3 nucleotides are TGCGCCAGCAGCCAACAACTAGCGGCCCAAGAGACCCAGTACTTC.

This clonotype was detected a few times. V usage is TRBV5-6 and J usage is TRBJ2-1; TRBD1 might be the D (8 bases). The germline V gene has CDR1 SGHDT and CDR2 YYEEEE. This CDR3 spans 18 amino acids. V dropped 8 bases and J dropped 1 base, with 25 bases sitting between them. The CDR3 coding sequence is TGTGCCAGTAAAAACAGGGGGGGAATGGCGTTTTCCTACAATGAGCAGTTCTTC. It specifies CASKNRGGMAFSYNEQFF.

The chain employs TRBV7-2 and TRBJ2-2; 9 bases are shared with TRBD1. The J segment lost 6 bases and the V segment lost 5 bases, leaving 10 bases of the junction unmatched. The V gene's germline CDR1 is SGHTA and CDR2 FQGNSA. The CDR3 length is 16 residues. CDR3 nucleotides: TGTGCCAGCAGCCCGACCCGGACAGGGGTTGCCGGGGAGCTGTTTTTT. Protein sequence: CASSPTRTGVAGELFF. Complete variable domain (other parts from reference TRBV7-2 and TRBJ2-2): GAGVSQSPSNKVTEKGKDVELRCDPISGHTALYWYRQSLGQGLEFLIYFQGNSAPDKSGLPSDRFSAERTGGSVSTLTIQRTQQEDSAVYLCASSPTRTGVAGELFFGEGSRLTVL.

In this sample, this clonotype turned up many times. The V call is TRBV4-3, the J call TRBJ2-5; 9 bases agree with TRBD1. CDR3 length equals 14 residues. The germline CDR1 and CDR2 sequences are LGHNA and YSLEER. J was trimmed by 5 bases and V by 4 bases; bases with no gene match: 5. The CDR3 reads CASSPSTGGETQYF. DNA for the CDR3: TGCGCCAGCAGCCCCTCGACAGGGGGTGAGACCCAGTACTTC.

This clonotype appeared a few times. The chain links TRBV7-2 to TRBJ2-5; no reliable D call. V lost 0 bases, J lost 9 bases, and 17 bases lay in between. CDR1 SGHTA and CDR2 FQGNSA come from the germline V gene. The CDR3 has 15 residues. The CDR3 coding sequence is TGTGCCAGCAGCTTAGCCGGTGTAGAACCTTTGGCCCAGTACTTC. As protein: CASSLAGVEPLAQYF. Variable domain in full (rest from reference TRBV7-2 and TRBJ2-5): GAGVSQSPSNKVTEKGKDVELRCDPISGHTALYWYRQSLGQGLEFLIYFQGNSAPDKSGLPSDRFSAERTGGSVSTLTIQRTQQEDSAVYLCASSLAGVEPLAQYFGPGTRLLVL.

This chain links TRBV5-1 with TRBJ1-1; D is unclear. The CDR3 length is 15 residues. CDR1 and CDR2 from the germline V gene are SGHRS and YFSETQ. Trimming stripped 0 bases from V and 7 bases from J, with 16 bases between. CDR3 in amino acids: CASSLEPGGAVEAFF. In DNA, the CDR3 is TGCGCCAGCAGCTTGGAGCCAGGCGGCGCAGTTGAAGCTTTCTTT.

The chain carries TRBV29-1 and TRBJ2-5; 7 bases line up with TRBD1. CDR1 and CDR2 from the germline V gene are SQVTM and ANQGSEA. Unmatched junction bases numbered 5, after V lost 5 bases and J lost 2 bases. The CDR3 spans 13 residues. The CDR3 is CSVTGAYQETQYF. Here the CDR3 DNA reads TGCAGCGTTACAGGGGCCTATCAAGAGACCCAGTACTTC.

The chain links TRBV7-9 to TRBJ2-3; no clear D. The V end was cut by 0 bases, the J end by 2 bases, with 6 bases between. Germline V CDR1 and CDR2: SEHNR, FQNEAQ (reference sequence). The CDR3 covers 14 residues. The CDR3 coding sequence is TGTGCCAGCAGCTTAGCCGGGCACACAGATACGCAGTATTTT. Amino acids: CASSLAGHTDTQYF.

This clonotype has only a few counts. The rearrangement uses TRBV4-2 and TRBJ2-1; D could derive from TRBD1 or TRBD2 (5 bases each). Between the trimmed V and J ends, which lost 2 bases and 5 bases, there was a span of 13 bases. The CDR3 covers 15 residues. CDR1 is LGHNA and CDR2 is YNFKEQ in the germline V gene. The CDR3 DNA is TGTGCCAGCAGCCAAAGCTTAACGGGGCACAATGAGCAGTTCTTC. Its protein product is CASSQSLTGHNEQFF.